Listed here are 27 T cell receptor beta chains from one sample, sequenced in a study of blood T cell repertoires in COVID-19. TCRdb's copy holds only in-frame clones and misses some; the assay was immunoSEQ multiplex PCR. The sample shows about 390,000 clones, approximately 89% of them seen only once. The sample was peripheral blood. All receptors derive from a woman aged 60 to 75 with COVID-19, enrolled during active disease.

V and J are TRBV2 and TRBJ1-5, with 9 bases that match TRBD1. The V gene's germline CDR1 is SNHLY and CDR2 FYNNEI. This CDR3 spans 15 amino acids. V lost 5 bases, J lost 1 base, and 3 bases stayed unmatched. CDR3 loop: CASSMTGGSNQPQHF. In DNA, the CDR3 is TGTGCCAGCAGTATGACAGGGGGAAGCAATCAGCCCCAGCATTTT.

The CDR3 sequence is CASSSGGYGTEAFF. The CDR3, as DNA: TGCGCCAGCAGCTCCGGGGGGTACGGCACTGAAGCTTTCTTT. The chain has TRBV5-1 and TRBJ1-1, with D possibly TRBD1 on 5 matching bases. Between the trimmed V and J ends, which lost 3 bases and 4 bases, there was a span of 13 bases. There are 14 residues in the CDR3. Germline V gene lookup returns CDR1 SGHRS and CDR2 YFSETQ. Combining the CDR3 with reference TRBV5-1 and TRBJ1-1 gives the whole variable domain KAGVTQTPRYLIKTRGQQVTLSCSPISGHRSVSWYQQTPGQGLQFLFEYFSETQRNKGNFPGRFSGRQFSNSRSEMNVSTLELGDSALYLCASSSGGYGTEAFFGQGTRLTVV.

The rearrangement joins TRBV24-1 to TRBJ1-2, with D possibly TRBD1 on 6 matching bases. The V end was cut by 5 bases, the J end by 4 bases, with 10 bases between. Germline CDR1 KGHDR, CDR2 SFDVKD. The CDR3 sequence is 13 residues long. The CDR3 is CATSGGQTYGYTF. In nucleotides, the CDR3 is TGTGCCACCAGTGGTGGACAGACCTATGGCTACACCTTC.

This chain links TRBV11-2 with TRBJ1-4, with D uncertain. The V and J ends lost 2 bases and 4 bases respectively, with 11 bases between them. The CDR3 spans 15 residues. CDR1 is SGHAT, CDR2 FQNNGV, per germline. For the CDR3, the DNA is TGTGCCAGCAGCTTAATTGCTGGAGTTAATGAAAAACTGTTTTTT. This encodes CASSLIAGVNEKLFF.

The rearrangement joins TRBV19 to TRBJ1-2; D unresolved. Germline V lookup: CDR1 LNHDA, CDR2 SQIVND (reference sequence). The length of the CDR3 is 12 residues. Trimming cost V 8 bases and J 5 bases, with 12 bases left between them. The CDR3 region is CASGLSLYGYTF. The CDR3 coding sequence is TGTGCCAGTGGCCTCTCCCTTTATGGCTACACCTTC.

V and J are TRBV6-5 and TRBJ2-3; 8 bases agree with TRBD2. J was trimmed by 4 bases and V by 2 bases; bases with no gene match: 5. Germline V gene lookup returns CDR1 MNHEY and CDR2 SVGAGI. CDR3 length equals 15 residues. CDR3 sequence (DNA): TGTGCCAGCAGTTACGGGGTAGCGGGGTCAGATACGCAGTATTTT. It translates to CASSYGVAGSDTQYF.

The chain carries TRBV18 and TRBJ1-5, with 8 bases lining up with TRBD1. With V trimmed by 6 bases and J by 3 bases, 4 bases remained unmatched. This CDR3 is built from 14 residues. Per the germline V gene, CDR1 is KGHSH and CDR2 is LQKENI. The CDR3 spells CASSTTGVNQPQHF. In nucleotides, the CDR3 is TGTGCCAGCTCTACGACAGGGGTCAATCAGCCCCAGCATTTT.

The chain links TRBV6-1 to TRBJ2-1, with 7 positions matching TRBD1. Germline CDR1 is MNHNS and CDR2 is SASEGT. The ends lost 1 base at V and 2 bases at J; junction bases unmatched: 2. There are 15 residues in the CDR3. This chain's CDR3 is CASSEEGAPYNEQFF. The CDR3 nucleotides are TGTGCCAGCAGTGAAGAGGGGGCCCCCTACAATGAGCAGTTCTTC.

The chain recombines TRBV2 with TRBJ1-6; no clear D gene. V was cut by 4 bases and J by 7 bases, with 14 bases left in between. The CDR3 runs 15 residues. Germline-derived CDR1 and CDR2 are SNHLY and FYNNEI. CDR3 DNA sequence: TGTGCCAGCAGTGCCTCCGCTAAGGAGAATTCACCCCTCCACTTT. Translating gives CASSASAKENSPLHF. Supplemented by reference TRBV2 and TRBJ1-6, the full variable domain reads EPEVTQTPSHQVTQMGQEVILRCVPISNHLYFYWYRQILGQKVEFLVSFYNNEISEKSEIFDDQFSVERPDGSNFTLKIRSTKLEDSAMYFCASSASAKENSPLHFGNGTRLTVT.

V gene TRBV5-6 combines with J gene TRBJ1-2; D is possibly TRBD1 (5 bases). CDR1 and CDR2 from the germline V gene are SGHDT and YYEEEE. CDR3 size: 15 residues. V was pared by 2 bases and J by 7 bases, with 18 bases between. The CDR3 sequence: CASSFPRAVYSGYTF. In DNA form, the CDR3 reads TGTGCCAGCAGCTTCCCCAGGGCAGTATACTCTGGCTACACCTTC.

This sequence joins TRBV24-1 and TRBJ1-5; 9 nucleotides align to TRBD1. The V gene's germline CDR1 is KGHDR and CDR2 SFDVKD. There are 14 residues in the CDR3. J lost 1 base, V lost 9 bases, and 3 bases had no gene match. The CDR3 spells CATSGTGSNQPQHF. The CDR3 coding sequence is TGTGCCACCTCCGGGACAGGGAGCAATCAGCCCCAGCATTTT.

The V call is TRBV7-9, the J call TRBJ1-6; maybe TRBD1 (5 bases). The V end was cut by 3 bases, the J end by 7 bases, with 13 bases between. The length of the CDR3 is 15 residues. CDR1 and CDR2 from the germline V gene are SEHNR and FQNEAQ (reference sequence). The CDR3: CASSFSQERNSPLHF. The CDR3 nucleotides are TGTGCCAGCAGCTTCTCACAGGAGAGGAATTCACCCCTCCACTTT.

The chain uses TRBV5-4 and TRBJ2-3; 11 bases are a match to TRBD1. This CDR3 contains 15 residues. Germline V gives CDR1 SGHNT, CDR2 YYREEE (reference sequence). Trimming took 4 bases from V and 4 from J; bases not matched to a gene: 5. CDR3 region: CASSPQDRGPDTQYF. CDR3 sequence (DNA): TGTGCCAGCAGCCCCCAGGACAGGGGGCCAGATACGCAGTATTTT.

This clone was seen many times. The chain combines TRBV13 with TRBJ1-1; D is ambiguous. CDR3 size: 14 residues. Germline V CDR1 and CDR2: PRHDT, FYEKMQ (reference sequence). Trimming removed 5 bases from V and 6 bases from J, with 16 bases in between. The CDR3 DNA follows: TGTGCCAGCAGCACCGTGGAGGGTAAATCTGAAGCTTTCTTT. Its protein is CASSTVEGKSEAFF.

This clone was found once. The chain joins TRBV5-1 to TRBJ1-2; 9 bases match TRBD1. The length of the CDR3 is 18 residues. Losses at the gene ends were 3 bases for V and 4 bases for J; bases not matched to a gene: 16. Germline values: CDR1 SGHRS, CDR2 YFSETQ. The CDR3 is CASSSAGTGWRVGYGYTF. In DNA, the CDR3 is TGCGCCAGCAGCTCCGCTGGGACAGGGTGGCGTGTTGGCTATGGCTACACCTTC.

This clone was recorded once. This chain links TRBV3-1 (or the pseudogene TRBV3-2) with TRBJ2-1; D remains unclear. V dropped 3 bases and J dropped 3 bases, with 6 bases sitting between them. Germline V gene sequence: CDR1 LGHDT, CDR2 YNNKEL (reference sequence). The CDR3 is made up of 13 amino acids. The CDR3 region has the DNA TGTGCCAGCAGCCACTATGACTACAATGAGCAGTTCTTC. This encodes CASSHYDYNEQFF.

The chain recombines TRBV5-1 with TRBJ2-2; TRBD1 aligns across 8 bases. The CDR3 is 16 amino acids. J was trimmed by 6 bases and V by 1 base; bases with no gene match: 8. The V gene's germline CDR1 is SGHRS and CDR2 YFSETQ. This CDR3 is CASSLLAGGLPGELFF. In DNA form, the CDR3 reads TGCGCCAGCAGCTTGTTGGCAGGGGGCCTGCCCGGGGAGCTGTTTTTT.

This clone appeared once. The chain joins TRBV5-1 to TRBJ2-5, with unresolved D. CDR3 size: 15 residues. CDR1 is SGHRS, CDR2 YFSETQ, per germline. Trimming shortened V by 0 bases and J by 1 base, and 10 bases separated the two germline ends. The CDR3 reads CASSLGRSPQETQYF. CDR3 nucleotides: TGCGCCAGCAGCTTGGGTAGGAGCCCCCAAGAGACCCAGTACTTC.

The chain joins TRBV5-1 to TRBJ1-3; 10 bases are shared with TRBD1. In germline, CDR1 is SGHRS, CDR2 YFSETQ. CDR3 length equals 14 residues. V lost 4 bases to trimming and J lost 5 bases; unmatched junction nucleotides: 3. This CDR3 is CASSPDRGRNTIYF. For the CDR3, the DNA is TGCGCCAGCAGCCCGGACAGGGGGAGAAACACCATATATTTT.

The chain carries TRBV7-2 and TRBJ2-5, with D maybe TRBD1 (5 bases). The CDR3 contains 15 residues. V was pared by 2 bases and J by 5 bases, with 15 bases between. The germline gives CDR1 SGHTA, CDR2 FQGNSA. CDR3 amino acids: CASSLMVTRQETQYF. As DNA, the CDR3 is TGTGCCAGCAGCTTAATGGTCACCCGACAGGAGACCCAGTACTTC.

In the case of this clone: Within the sample, other DNA sequences also encode this same CDR3. The chain has TRBV11-2 and TRBJ2-3; D might be TRBD2 (5 bases). The V end was cut by 5 bases, the J end by 3 bases, with 6 bases between. This CDR3 region has 12 residues. Per the germline V gene, CDR1 is SGHAT and CDR2 is FQNNGV. The CDR3 DNA reads TGTGCCAGCAGCCCGGGAACAGATACGCAGTATTTT. It translates to CASSPGTDTQYF.

The chain recombines TRBV2 with TRBJ1-2; 8 positions match TRBD1. V was pared by 7 bases and J by 5 bases, with 9 bases of the junction left unmatched. The germline V gene encodes CDR1 SNHLY and CDR2 FYNNEI. This CDR3 is 14 amino acids long. CDR3 coding DNA: TGTGCCAGCAACCCCGTTGGACAGGGTTATGGCTACACCTTC. This codes for CASNPVGQGYGYTF.

The V call is TRBV6-6, the J call TRBJ2-7; possible D gene TRBD2, 6 bases. The germline gives CDR1 MNHNY, CDR2 SVGAGI (reference sequence). Trimming left V 6 bases short and J 6 bases short, with 15 bases between. The CDR3 is 13 amino acids. The DNA for the CDR3 is TGTGCCAGCAGCTCCTCGGGAGCGCGCGAGCAGTACTTC. Protein product: CASSSSGAREQYF.

The chain combines TRBV7-8 with TRBJ2-7; D perhaps matches TRBD1 (6 bases). This CDR3 is 15 amino acids long. The germline V gene encodes CDR1 SGHVS and CDR2 FQNEAQ. V lost 5 bases and J lost 0, with 14 bases in between. The CDR3 loop reads CASSPRQDFSYEQYF. The CDR3 DNA reads as TGTGCCAGCAGCCCTCGACAGGATTTCTCCTACGAGCAGTACTTC.

V usage is TRBV6-5 and J usage is TRBJ1-4; D gene unclear. The CDR3 totals 13 residues. The ends were cut back, 6 bases at V and 7 bases at J, with 12 bases in the middle. From germline, CDR1 is MNHEY and CDR2 SVGAGI. CDR3: CASSLGLPEKLFF. The CDR3 DNA is TGTGCCAGCAGCCTAGGCCTCCCTGAAAAACTGTTTTTT.

V usage is TRBV6-5 and J usage is TRBJ2-1; D remains unclear. Trimming took 2 bases from V and 2 from J, leaving 10 bases between them. This CDR3 is built from 15 residues. Germline V lookup: CDR1 MNHEY, CDR2 SVGAGI. CDR3 sequence (DNA): TGTGCCAGCAGTTACGCGGCGACCACCTACAATGAGCAGTTCTTC. This encodes CASSYAATTYNEQFF.

This chain uses TRBV6-5 with TRBJ2-4, with TRBD2 as a possible D gene (6 bases). Germline V gene lookup returns CDR1 MNHEY and CDR2 SVGAGI. This CDR3 has 14 amino acids. Trimming removed 8 bases from V and 9 bases from J, with 20 bases in between. CDR3 sequence (DNA): TGTGCCAGCCGGCAGGAGGGAGAGAGAGGCATTCAGTACTTC. It encodes CASRQEGERGIQYF.